A selection of T cell receptor beta chains follows, all from one sample in a study of blood T cell repertoires in COVID-19. Profiling relied on immunoSEQ multiplex PCR, and the TCRdb table lists in-frame clones only, not all of them. This sample has about 120,000 clones; 82% occur once, and the top ten carry 4% to 5%. Sequencing was performed on peripheral blood. The receptor set was obtained from a woman in her sixties or seventies with acute or convalescent COVID-19. Both conserved end residues are part of each CDR3. A D gene is named only where the DNA matches it firmly. The size entry is marked missing in some rows and otherwise reads once, few, many or a size class.

>TRBV6-5|once|.|TRBJ1-1
TGTGCCAGCAAAACCGGGGGTACTCTTCAAGCTTTCTTT
CASKTGGTLQAFF
>TRBV21-1|few|.|TRBJ2-2
TGTGCCAGCAGCAAAGCTAACCCCAGGGGAAGGAACGGGGAGCTGTTTTTT
CASSKANPRGRNGELFF
>TRBV6-5|.|TRBD1|TRBJ1-2
TGTGCCAGCTCCCGGGACAGGGGGCAAAACTATGGCTACACCTTC
CASSRDRGQNYGYTF
>TRBV5-1|once|.|TRBJ2-3
TGCGCCAGCAGCTTGGACAGGGCAGATACGCAGTATTTT
CASSLDRADTQYF
>TRBV7-9|.|.|TRBJ1-1
TGTGCCAGCAGCTTAACGGGGGGAACTGAAGCTTTCTTT
CASSLTGGTEAFF
>TRBV6-6|few|TRBD1|TRBJ1-5
TGTGCCAGCAGTCCCCATACAGGGGGAAAAGGAGGACAGCCCCAGCATTTT
CASSPHTGGKGGQPQHF
>TRBV27|.|TRBD1|TRBJ1-1
TGTGCCAGCAGCAAGGGACAGACCATGAACACTGAAGCTTTCTTT
CASSKGQTMNTEAFF
>TRBV4-3|.|TRBD2|TRBJ2-3
TGCGCCAGCAGCCAATCTAGCGGGGGGACAGATACGCAGTATTTT
CASSQSSGGTDTQYF
>TRBV14|.|.|TRBJ2-2
TGTGCCAGCAGCCTCTACTCAGGGTTGTCGAACACCGGGGAGCTGTTTTTT
CASSLYSGLSNTGELFF
>TRBV7-9|.|.|TRBJ1-1
TGTGCCAGCAGCTCCACAGGTTCGGGTCGGAACACTGAAGCTTTCTTT
CASSSTGSGRNTEAFF
>TRBV3-1/TRBV3-2|.|TRBD1|TRBJ1-6
TGTGCCAGCAGCCAAACGGGACAGGGAAGATCACCCCTCCACTTT
CASSQTGQGRSPLHF
>TRBV18|.|TRBD1|TRBJ2-3
TGTGCCAGCTCACCGGTTTTAGGACAGGGGACAGATACGCAGTATTTT
CASSPVLGQGTDTQYF
>TRBV10-3|.|TRBD1|TRBJ1-2
TGTGCCATCAGTGGAGAACGGCAGGGGGCGATGATCGACTATGGCTACACCTTC
CAISGERQGAMIDYGYTF
>TRBV6-5|.|.|TRBJ2-1
TGTGCCAGCAGAACCTCTGCGGGACGGCAGTTCTTC
CASRTSAGRQFF
>TRBV11-3|.|TRBD1|TRBJ1-2
TGTGCCAGCAGCTTCCGGACAGGTTCTTCCCAGAACTATGGCTACACCTTC
CASSFRTGSSQNYGYTF
>TRBV5-4|once|TRBD1|TRBJ1-6
TGTGCCAGCAGCCCATTTGGGGACAGTAATTCACCCCTCCACTTT
CASSPFGDSNSPLHF
>TRBV20-1|.|TRBD1|TRBJ1-1
TGCAGTGCTAGTTTCCCGACAGGGGGCACTGAAGCTTTCTTT
CSASFPTGGTEAFF
>TRBV7-9|.|.|TRBJ1-4
TGTGCCAGCAGCTTAGGGGCTTATGAAAAACTGTTTTTT
CASSLGAYEKLFF
>TRBV6-1|.|TRBD1|TRBJ2-7
TGTGCCAGCAGTGGGAGGGCGGCGGCAGGGGACAGGGCGGTGAGCGAGCAGTACTTC
CASSGRAAAGDRAVSEQYF
>TRBV11-3|.|.|TRBJ1-6
TGTGCCAGCAGCTTAGATCAGGTGTCACCCCTCCACTTT
CASSLDQVSPLHF
>TRBV6-1|.|TRBD1|TRBJ2-7
TGTGCCAGCAGTGAAGCGGGACAGGCGGGGTCCTACGAGCAGTACTTC
CASSEAGQAGSYEQYF
>TRBV19|.|.|TRBJ2-3
TGTGCCAGTAGCAACCCCACGGGGGAGCCCACAGATACGCAGTATTTT
CASSNPTGEPTDTQYF
>TRBV5-4|.|TRBD1|TRBJ2-5
TGTGCCAGCAGCTTGGCGACAGGGGGTATGGGAGAGACCCAGTACTTC
CASSLATGGMGETQYF
>TRBV29-1|.|.|TRBJ1-2
TGCAGCGTTGGCCAGATGAACTATGGCTACACCTTC
CSVGQMNYGYTF
>TRBV7-9|.|.|TRBJ2-3
TGTGCCGGGACTCGGTCCGGCACAGATACGCAGTATTTT
CAGTRSGTDTQYF
>TRBV7-8|.|.|TRBJ2-1
TGTGCCAGCAGCTTAGGGTTAAACACTGAGCAGTTCTTC
CASSLGLNTEQFF
>TRBV7-9|.|.|TRBJ2-5
TGTGCCAGCAGCAAGACATCGTTCCAAGAGACCCAGTACTTC
CASSKTSFQETQYF
>TRBV6-6|.|.|TRBJ1-2
TGTGCCAGCAGTCCCCCAATCCATGAGAGTTATGGCTACACCTTC
CASSPPIHESYGYTF
>TRBV11-2|few|.|TRBJ2-2
TGTGCCAGCAGCTCAGGGACTCCTAACACCGGGGAGCTGTTTTTT
CASSSGTPNTGELFF
>TRBV9|.|.|TRBJ1-4
TGTGCCAGCAGCCTTGCGGGGAGGGAAAATGAAAAACTGTTTTTT
CASSLAGRENEKLFF
>TRBV18|.|TRBD1|TRBJ1-2
TGTGCCAGCTCACCTGGACAGGGCAACTATGGCTACACCTTC
CASSPGQGNYGYTF
>TRBV28|.|.|TRBJ1-4
TGTGCCAGCAGCGATTACAGGGAAAAACTGTTTTTT
CASSDYREKLFF
>TRBV6-5|.|.|TRBJ1-1
TGTGCCAGCAGTTCCCCCCGCCCAGGAACTGAAGCTTTCTTT
CASSSPRPGTEAFF
>TRBV9|.|.|TRBJ1-2
TGTGCCAGCAGCCCCGGACAGACAGCTAACTATGGCTACACCTTC
CASSPGQTANYGYTF
>TRBV6-6|few|TRBD1|TRBJ1-4
TGTGCCAGCAGTCCCCAACAGGGGTTGCATGAAAAACTGTTTTTT
CASSPQQGLHEKLFF
>TRBV14|once|.|TRBJ1-3
TGTGCCAGCAGCCAAGCGGTGGAGCCCATATATTTT
CASSQAVEPIYF
>TRBV5-1|.|TRBD2|TRBJ2-1
TGCGCCAGCAGCGTATCAGCGGGGGACTACAATGAGCAGTTCTTC
CASSVSAGDYNEQFF
>TRBV6-4|.|TRBD1|TRBJ1-6
TGTGCCAGCAGTGAAAGGACAGGGGAAAGTTCACCCCTCCACTTT
CASSERTGESSPLHF
>TRBV30|few|TRBD1|TRBJ1-5
TGTGCCTGGAGTCGACATGGGACAGGGAGTAATCAGCCCCAGCATTTT
CAWSRHGTGSNQPQHF
>TRBV2|.|.|TRBJ2-1
TGTGCCAGCAGTACATTGAATGAGCAGTTCTTC
CASSTLNEQFF
>TRBV25-1|.|.|TRBJ1-2
TGTGCCAGCAGTGGCGGGAACTATGGCTACACCTTC
CASSGGNYGYTF
>TRBV29-1|.|.|TRBJ1-2
TGCAGCGTTGAAGAGGGCAGGGGCGAAAACTATGGCTACACCTTC
CSVEEGRGENYGYTF
>TRBV7-9|.|TRBD1|TRBJ2-3
TGTGCCAGCAGCTTAGGGGGACAGGGGCCGGATACGCAGTATTTT
CASSLGGQGPDTQYF
>TRBV6-5|once|TRBD1|TRBJ1-2
TGTGCCAGCAGCTACACGGACAGGGGCTATGGCTACACCTTC
CASSYTDRGYGYTF
>TRBV30|.|TRBD1|TRBJ1-6
TGTGCCTGGAGCCTGGGACAGGCGTATAATTCACCCCTCCACTTT
CAWSLGQAYNSPLHF
>TRBV7-9|.|.|TRBJ1-1
TGTGCCAGCAGGGGGGAGGGTCAAGCTTTCTTT
CASRGEGQAFF
>TRBV7-2|.|.|TRBJ2-7
TGTGCCAGCAGCTTAGGTTTAAAGGGTACAGGAGAACACGAGCAATACTTC
CASSLGLKGTGEHEQYF
>TRBV24-1|.|.|TRBJ2-2
TGTGCCACCAGTGACCCGGACATAGAGGTTCCCGGGGAGCTGTTTTTT
CATSDPDIEVPGELFF
>TRBV7-9|.|.|TRBJ2-5
TGTGCCAGCAGCTTAGCGGGGGGCCAAGAGACCCAGTACTTC
CASSLAGGQETQYF
>TRBV7-8|.|TRBD1|TRBJ2-1
TGTGCCAGCAGCCGAGGACAGGGGGGTTACAATGAGCAGTTCTTC
CASSRGQGGYNEQFF
>TRBV5-4|.|.|TRBJ1-1
TGTGCCAGCAGAGACAGTCCCGGACCTGAAGCTTTCTTT
CASRDSPGPEAFF
>TRBV9|.|TRBD1|TRBJ2-3
TGTGCCAGCAAGCGTGGACAGGGAACAGATACGCAGTATTTT
CASKRGQGTDTQYF